One sample yielded the 5 T cell receptor beta chains listed below, sequenced in a study of blood T cell repertoires in COVID-19. Generated by immunoSEQ multiplex PCR, the TCRdb table keeps only in-frame clones and is missing some. The data hold under 250,000 clones, with about 78% observed a single time. The source material was peripheral blood. These receptors were taken from a woman in her 70s with acute or convalescent COVID-19.

The chain carries TRBV30 and TRBJ1-5; no clear D. Germline V gene data show CDR1 as GTSNPN and CDR2 as SVGIG (reference sequence). V was pared by 0 bases and J by 4 bases, with 10 bases between. This CDR3 contains 14 residues. The CDR3: CAWSVGAGNQPQHF. For the CDR3, the DNA is TGTGCCTGGAGTGTAGGAGCGGGGAATCAGCCCCAGCATTTT. The variable domain in full, completed from reference TRBV30 and TRBJ1-5, reads SQTIHQWPATLVQPVGSPLSLECTVEGTSNPNLYWYRQAAGRGLQLLFYSVGIGQISSEVPQNLSASRPQDRQFILSSKKLLLSDSGFYLCAWSVGAGNQPQHFGDGTRLSIL.

This clone occurred a few times. The rearrangement uses TRBV2 and TRBJ2-1; D is perhaps TRBD1 (5 bases). This CDR3 has 16 residues. In germline, CDR1 is SNHLY, CDR2 FYNNEI. Trimming removed 3 bases from V and 5 bases from J, with 17 bases in between. The CDR3 here is CASSDGASRINNEQFF. DNA of the CDR3: TGTGCCAGCAGTGATGGGGCTTCGAGAATCAACAATGAGCAGTTCTTC.

This chain joins TRBV29-1 and TRBJ2-7; D is ambiguous. CDR3 length: 14 residues. V lost 4 bases, J lost 1 base, and 14 bases lay in between. Germline V gene data show CDR1 as SQVTM and CDR2 as ANQGSEA. DNA of the CDR3: TGCAGCGTTGTGACCCCAGCGAGTTCCTACGAGCAGTACTTC. Its protein product is CSVVTPASSYEQYF.

This sequence joins TRBV5-1 and TRBJ2-1; 10 bases are a match to TRBD2. Germline values: CDR1 SGHRS, CDR2 YFSETQ. The CDR3 covers 14 residues. V lost 0 bases to trimming and J lost 9 bases; unmatched junction nucleotides: 3. This CDR3 is CASSLDGTSVEQFF. CDR3 sequence (DNA): TGCGCCAGCAGCTTGGATGGGACTAGCGTTGAGCAGTTCTTC.

V and J are TRBV5-1 and TRBJ1-5, with D unclear. The CDR3 extends over 15 amino acids. V shed 0 bases and J shed 1 base, with 8 bases lying between them. Looked up from germline, CDR1 is SGHRS and CDR2 is YFSETQ. The CDR3 DNA reads as TGCGCCAGCAGCTTGGAGGGAGTCAGCAATCAGCCCCAGCATTTT. Its protein is CASSLEGVSNQPQHF.